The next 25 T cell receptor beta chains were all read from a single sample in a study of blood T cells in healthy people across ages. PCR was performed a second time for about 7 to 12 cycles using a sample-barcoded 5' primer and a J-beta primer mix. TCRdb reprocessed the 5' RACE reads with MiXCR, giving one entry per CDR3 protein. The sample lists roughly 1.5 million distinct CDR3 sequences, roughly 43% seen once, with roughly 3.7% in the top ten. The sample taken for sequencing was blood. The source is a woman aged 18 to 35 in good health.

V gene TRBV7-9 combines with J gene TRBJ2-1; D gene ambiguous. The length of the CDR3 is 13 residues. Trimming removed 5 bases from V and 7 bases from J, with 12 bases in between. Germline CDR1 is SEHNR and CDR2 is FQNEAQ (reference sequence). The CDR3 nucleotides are TGTGCCAGCAGCCCAGGCTCAACTAATGAGCAGTTCTTC. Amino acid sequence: CASSPGSTNEQFF.

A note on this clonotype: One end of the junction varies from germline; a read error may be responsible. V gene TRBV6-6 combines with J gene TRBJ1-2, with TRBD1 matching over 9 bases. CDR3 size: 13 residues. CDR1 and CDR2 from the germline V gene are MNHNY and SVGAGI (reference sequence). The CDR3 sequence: CTSRRQGGYGYTF. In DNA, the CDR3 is TGTACCAGCAGAAGACAGGGGGGCTATGGCTACACCTTC.

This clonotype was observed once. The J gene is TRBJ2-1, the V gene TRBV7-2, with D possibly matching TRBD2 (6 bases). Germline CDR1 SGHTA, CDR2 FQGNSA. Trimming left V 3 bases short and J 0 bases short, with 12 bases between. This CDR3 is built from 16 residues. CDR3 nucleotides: TGTGCCAGCAGCTTTTCTAGCGTCAGCTCCTACAATGAGCAGTTCTTC. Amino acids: CASSFSSVSSYNEQFF.

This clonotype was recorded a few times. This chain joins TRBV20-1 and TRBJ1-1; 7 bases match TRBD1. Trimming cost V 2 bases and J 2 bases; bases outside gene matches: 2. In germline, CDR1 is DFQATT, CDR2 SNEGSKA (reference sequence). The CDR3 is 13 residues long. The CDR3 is CSARRGGNTEAFF. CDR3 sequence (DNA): TGCAGTGCTAGAAGAGGGGGCAACACTGAAGCTTTCTTT.

This CDR3 is CASSSPGTKQYF. The CDR3 DNA reads as TGTGCCAGCAGTTCCCCCGGGACGAAGCAGTATTTT. The J gene is TRBJ2-3, the V gene TRBV6-2 or TRBV6-3; D is tentatively TRBD1 or TRBD2 (5 bases each). V was trimmed by 4 bases and J by 11 bases, leaving 13 bases between them. Germline-derived CDR1 and CDR2 are MNHEY and SVGEGT. This CDR3 is 12 amino acids long.

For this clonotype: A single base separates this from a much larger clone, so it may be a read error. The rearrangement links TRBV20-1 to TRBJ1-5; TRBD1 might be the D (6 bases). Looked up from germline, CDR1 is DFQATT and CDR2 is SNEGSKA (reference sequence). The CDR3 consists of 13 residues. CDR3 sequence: CSTRGGGNQPQHF. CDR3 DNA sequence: TGCAGTACTAGAGGGGGGGGCAATCAGCCCCAGCATTTT.

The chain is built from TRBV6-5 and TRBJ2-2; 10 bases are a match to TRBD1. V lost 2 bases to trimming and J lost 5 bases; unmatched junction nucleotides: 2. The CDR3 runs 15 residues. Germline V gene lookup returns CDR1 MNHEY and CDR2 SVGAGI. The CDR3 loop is CASSYDRGPTGELFF. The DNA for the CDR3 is TGTGCCAGCAGTTACGACAGGGGGCCAACCGGGGAGCTGTTTTTT.

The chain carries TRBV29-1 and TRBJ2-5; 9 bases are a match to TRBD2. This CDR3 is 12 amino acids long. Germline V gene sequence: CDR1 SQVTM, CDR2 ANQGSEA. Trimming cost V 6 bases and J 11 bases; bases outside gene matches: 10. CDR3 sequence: CSVLAGYNEQYF. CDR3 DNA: TGCAGCGTCCTAGCGGGATATAATGAGCAGTACTTC.

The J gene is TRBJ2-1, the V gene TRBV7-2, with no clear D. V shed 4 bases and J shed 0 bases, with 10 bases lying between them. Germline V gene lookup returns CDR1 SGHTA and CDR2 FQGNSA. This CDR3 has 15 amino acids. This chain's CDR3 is CASSSWLSSYNEQFF. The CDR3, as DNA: TGTGCCAGCAGCTCGTGGCTGAGCTCCTACAATGAGCAGTTCTTC.

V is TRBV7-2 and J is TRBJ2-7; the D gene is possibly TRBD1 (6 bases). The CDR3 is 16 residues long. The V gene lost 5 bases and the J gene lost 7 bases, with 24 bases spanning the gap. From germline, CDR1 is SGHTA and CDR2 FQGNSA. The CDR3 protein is CASSPSGGFYYNEQYF. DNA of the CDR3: TGTGCCAGCAGCCCCAGTGGGGGCTTTTACTACAATGAGCAGTACTTC.

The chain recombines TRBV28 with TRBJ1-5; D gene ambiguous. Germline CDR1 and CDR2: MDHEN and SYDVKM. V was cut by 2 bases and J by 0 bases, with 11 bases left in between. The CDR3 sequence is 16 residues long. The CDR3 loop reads CASSLRLSYSNQPQHF. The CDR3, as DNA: TGTGCCAGCAGTTTAAGACTGAGTTATAGCAATCAGCCCCAGCATTTT.

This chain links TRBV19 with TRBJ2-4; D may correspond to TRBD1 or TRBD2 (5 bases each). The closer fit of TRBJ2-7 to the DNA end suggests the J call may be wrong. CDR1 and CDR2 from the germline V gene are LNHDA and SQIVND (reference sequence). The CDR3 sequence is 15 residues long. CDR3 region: CASSMDVSGDHEQYF. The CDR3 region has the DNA TGTGCCAGTAGTATGGACGTCTCTGGGGACCACGAGCAGTACTTC.

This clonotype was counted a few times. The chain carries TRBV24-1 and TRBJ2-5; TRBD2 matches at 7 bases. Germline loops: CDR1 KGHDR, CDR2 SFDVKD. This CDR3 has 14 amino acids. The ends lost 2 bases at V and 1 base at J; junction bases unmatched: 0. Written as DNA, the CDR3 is TGTGCCACCAGTGATTCGGGGGGCCAAGAGACCCAGTACTTC. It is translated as CATSDSGGQETQYF.

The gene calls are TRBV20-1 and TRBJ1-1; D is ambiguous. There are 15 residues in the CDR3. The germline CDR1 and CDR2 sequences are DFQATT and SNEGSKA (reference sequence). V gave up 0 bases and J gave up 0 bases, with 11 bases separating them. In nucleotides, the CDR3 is TGCAGTGCTAGAGACGGGGAGAAGTTGAACACTGAAGCTTTCTTT. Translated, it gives CSARDGEKLNTEAFF.

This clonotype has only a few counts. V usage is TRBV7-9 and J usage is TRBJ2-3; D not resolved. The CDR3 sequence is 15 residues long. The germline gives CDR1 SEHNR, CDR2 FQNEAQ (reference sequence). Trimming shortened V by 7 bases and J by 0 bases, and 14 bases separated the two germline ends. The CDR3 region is CASTLAGSSTDTQYF. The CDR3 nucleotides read TGTGCCAGCACCCTGGCAGGTTCTAGCACAGATACGCAGTATTTT.

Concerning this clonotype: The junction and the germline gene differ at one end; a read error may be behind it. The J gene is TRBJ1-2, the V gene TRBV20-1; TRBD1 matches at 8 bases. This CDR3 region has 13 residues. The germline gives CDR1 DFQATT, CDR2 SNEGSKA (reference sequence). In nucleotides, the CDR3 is TGCTGTGCAAGGACAGGGCTAGACTGTGGCTACACCTTC. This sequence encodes CCARTGLDCGYTF.

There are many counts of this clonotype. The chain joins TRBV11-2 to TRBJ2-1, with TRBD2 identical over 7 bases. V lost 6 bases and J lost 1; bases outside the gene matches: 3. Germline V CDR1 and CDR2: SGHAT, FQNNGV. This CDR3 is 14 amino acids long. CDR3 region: CASSLSGSYNEQFF. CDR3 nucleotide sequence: TGTGCCAGCAGTCTTAGCGGGTCCTACAATGAGCAGTTCTTC.

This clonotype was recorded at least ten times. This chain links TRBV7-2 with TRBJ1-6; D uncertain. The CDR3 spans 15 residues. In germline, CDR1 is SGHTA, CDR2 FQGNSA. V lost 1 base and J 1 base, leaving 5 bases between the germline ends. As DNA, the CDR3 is TGTGCCAGCAGCTTAGACAGTTCCTATAATTCACCCCTCCACTTT. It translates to CASSLDSSYNSPLHF.

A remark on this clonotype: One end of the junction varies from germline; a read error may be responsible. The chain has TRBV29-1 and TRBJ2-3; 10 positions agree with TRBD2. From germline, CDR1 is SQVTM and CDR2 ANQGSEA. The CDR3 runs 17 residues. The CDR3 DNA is TGCAGCGTTGACCCGAGGGGGACTAGCGTTTTGTTTGATACGCGGTATTTT. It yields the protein CSVDPRGTSVLFDTRYF.

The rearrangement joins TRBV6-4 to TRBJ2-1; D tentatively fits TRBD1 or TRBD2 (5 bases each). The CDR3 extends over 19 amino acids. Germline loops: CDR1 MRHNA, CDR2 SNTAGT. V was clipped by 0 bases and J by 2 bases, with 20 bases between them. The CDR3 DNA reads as TGTGCCAGCAGTGACTCGATCTTTCGCGAGGGGACGACCTACAATGAGCAGTTCTTC. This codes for CASSDSIFREGTTYNEQFF.

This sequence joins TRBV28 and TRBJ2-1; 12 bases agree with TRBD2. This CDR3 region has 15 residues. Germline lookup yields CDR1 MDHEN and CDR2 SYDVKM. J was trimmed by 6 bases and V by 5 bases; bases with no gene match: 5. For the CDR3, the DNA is TGTGCCAGCAGTATCCCTAGCGGGGGGGCCAATGAGCAGTTCTTC. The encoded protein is CASSIPSGGANEQFF.

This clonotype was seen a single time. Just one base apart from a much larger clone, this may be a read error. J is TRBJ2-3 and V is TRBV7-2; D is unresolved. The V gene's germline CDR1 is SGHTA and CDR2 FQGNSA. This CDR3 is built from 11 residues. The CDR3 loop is CAGSLGYTQYF. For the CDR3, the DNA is TGTGCCGGCAGCTTAGGGTATACGCAGTATTTT.

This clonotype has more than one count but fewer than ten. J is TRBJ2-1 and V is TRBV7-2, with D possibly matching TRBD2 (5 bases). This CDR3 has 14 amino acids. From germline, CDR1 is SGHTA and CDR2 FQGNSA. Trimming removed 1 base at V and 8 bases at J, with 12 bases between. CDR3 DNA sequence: TGTGCCAGCAGCTTAGTTGGGGAGTTGGATGAGCAGTTCTTC. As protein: CASSLVGELDEQFF.

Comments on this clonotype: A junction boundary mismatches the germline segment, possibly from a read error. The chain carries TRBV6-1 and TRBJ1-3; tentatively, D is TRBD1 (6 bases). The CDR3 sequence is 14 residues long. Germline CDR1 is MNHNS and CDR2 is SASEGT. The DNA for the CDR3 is TGTGCCAGCAGTGAAGAGGGCAGGGGAAGCACCATATATTTT. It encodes CASSEEGRGSTIYF.

The CDR3 region has the DNA TGCAGCGTTGTAAGATCAGCAGGGGAAAAACTGTTTTTT. Translating it yields CSVVRSAGEKLFF. The chain carries TRBV29-1 and TRBJ1-4, with D possibly matching TRBD1 (5 bases). The germline V gene has CDR1 SQVTM and CDR2 ANQGSEA. The length of the CDR3 is 13 residues. Trimming removed 4 bases from V and 8 bases from J, with 14 bases in between.